Presented here are 8 T cell receptor beta chains from one specimen sequenced in a study of T cell changes during pregnancy in multiple sclerosis. TCRdb keeps only in-frame clones here, not all; method: immunoSEQ multiplex PCR. Counted here are about 70,000 clones, more than 90% occurring once; the ten biggest clones make up about 2.1%. The starting material was peripheral blood, obtained in the first trimester of pregnancy. These receptors were taken from a female donor with multiple sclerosis, enrolled in a pregnancy study.

J is TRBJ2-7 and V is TRBV2; 8 bases agree with TRBD2. Unmatched junction bases numbered 7, after V lost 8 bases and J lost 4 bases. The germline V gene has CDR1 SNHLY and CDR2 FYNNEI. The CDR3 covers 13 residues. CDR3 sequence reads: CASSGGAAYEQYF. CDR3 sequence (DNA): TGTGCCAGCTCCGGGGGGGCGGCTTACGAGCAGTACTTC.

The chain joins TRBV4-2 to TRBJ1-6; 10 nucleotides agree with TRBD1. Germline V lookup: CDR1 LGHNA, CDR2 YNFKEQ. The V and J ends lost 0 bases and 11 bases, in that order; junction bases with no gene match: 7. The CDR3 length is 16 residues. CDR3 sequence: CASSQETGGAGPPLHF. Here the CDR3 DNA reads TGTGCCAGCAGCCAAGAGACAGGGGGCGCGGGTCCACCCCTCCACTTT.

The genes are TRBV15 and TRBJ2-3, with D maybe TRBD2 (5 bases). This CDR3 has 18 residues. The V and J ends lost 1 base and 2 bases respectively, with 19 bases between them. The germline CDR1 and CDR2 sequences are LNHNV and YYDKDF (reference sequence). The CDR3, as DNA: TGTGCCACCAGCAGAGCCACACTAGGATCCTACCTCACAGATACGCAGTATTTT. Translation: CATSRATLGSYLTDTQYF.

The chain joins TRBV30 to TRBJ2-1, with 7 bases aligning to TRBD2. This CDR3 is built from 12 residues. Germline V gene sequence: CDR1 GTSNPN, CDR2 SVGIG (reference sequence). V lost 3 bases to trimming and J lost 9 bases; unmatched junction nucleotides: 5. CDR3 region: CAWSDTSVEQFF. The DNA of the CDR3 is TGTGCCTGGAGCGATACTAGCGTTGAGCAGTTCTTC.

The V and J genes are TRBV5-1 and TRBJ2-1; 9 bases line up with TRBD2. The junction had 12 bases not matched to a gene; V was cut back by 1 base and J by 7 bases. Germline V lookup: CDR1 SGHRS, CDR2 YFSETQ. The length of the CDR3 is 17 residues. The CDR3 loop is CASSLNLGAGGRNEQFF. The CDR3 DNA reads as TGCGCCAGCAGCTTGAATTTAGGAGCGGGAGGTAGGAATGAGCAGTTCTTC. Together with reference TRBV5-1 and TRBJ2-1, the CDR3 gives the full variable domain: KAGVTQTPRYLIKTRGQQVTLSCSPISGHRSVSWYQQTPGQGLQFLFEYFSETQRNKGNFPGRFSGRQFSNSRSEMNVSTLELGDSALYLCASSLNLGAGGRNEQFFGPGTRLTVL.

The chain combines TRBV20-1 with TRBJ1-3; D remains unclear. Trimming stripped 6 bases from V and 0 bases from J, with 3 bases between. Per germline, CDR1 DFQATT and CDR2 SNEGSKA (reference sequence). The CDR3 spans 11 residues. CDR3 sequence reads: CSANSGNTIYF. The CDR3 coding sequence is TGCAGTGCCAACTCTGGAAACACCATATATTTT.

The chain has TRBV9 and TRBJ1-6; tentative D call: TRBD1 (5 bases). The CDR3 loop spans 15 amino acids. CDR1 and CDR2 from the germline V gene are SGDLS and YYNGEE. With 4 bases removed from V and 0 bases from J, the gap between germline ends came to 8 bases. The CDR3 DNA is TGTGCCAGCAGCCCCCAGGGCTCCTATAATTCACCCCTCCACTTT. This sequence encodes CASSPQGSYNSPLHF.

The rearrangement joins TRBV7-8 to TRBJ2-1, with TRBD2 identical over 12 bases. The V gene end was trimmed by 5 bases and the J gene end by 4 bases; junction bases not matched to a gene: 12. This CDR3 region has 18 residues. The germline V gene has CDR1 SGHVS and CDR2 FQNEAQ. The DNA for the CDR3 is TGTGCCAGCAGCCTCCGTCCGACTAGCGGGGGCCCTTACAATGAGCAGTTCTTC. Its translation is CASSLRPTSGGPYNEQFF.